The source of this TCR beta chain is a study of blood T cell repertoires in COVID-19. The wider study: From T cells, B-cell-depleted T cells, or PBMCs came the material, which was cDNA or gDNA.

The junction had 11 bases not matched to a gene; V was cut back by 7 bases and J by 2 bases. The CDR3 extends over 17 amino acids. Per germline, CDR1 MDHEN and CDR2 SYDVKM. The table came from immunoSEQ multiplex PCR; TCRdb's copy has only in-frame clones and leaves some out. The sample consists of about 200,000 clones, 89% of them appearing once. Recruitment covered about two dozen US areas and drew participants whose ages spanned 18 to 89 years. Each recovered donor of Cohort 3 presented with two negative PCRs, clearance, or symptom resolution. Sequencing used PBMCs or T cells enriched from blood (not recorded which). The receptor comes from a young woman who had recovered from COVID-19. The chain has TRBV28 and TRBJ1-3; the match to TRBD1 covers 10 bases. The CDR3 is CASTRGGTGVTGNTIYF. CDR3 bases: TGTGCCAGCACCAGAGGAGGGACAGGGGTAACTGGAAACACCATATATTTT.